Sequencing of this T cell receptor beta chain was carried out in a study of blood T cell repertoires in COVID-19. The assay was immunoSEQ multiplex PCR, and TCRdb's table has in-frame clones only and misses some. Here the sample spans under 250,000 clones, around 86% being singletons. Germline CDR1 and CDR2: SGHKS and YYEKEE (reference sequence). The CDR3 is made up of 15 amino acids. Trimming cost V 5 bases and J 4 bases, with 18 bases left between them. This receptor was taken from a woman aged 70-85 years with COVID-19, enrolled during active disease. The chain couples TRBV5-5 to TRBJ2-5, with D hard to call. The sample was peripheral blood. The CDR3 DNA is TGTGCCAGCAGACTCCAGACGTCGGGTGTAGAGACCCAGTACTTC. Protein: CASRLQTSGVETQYF.